This record concerns one T cell receptor (beta chain) sequence. Its antigen is currently unknown. Profiling relied on immunoSEQ multiplex PCR, and the TCRdb table lists in-frame clones only, not all of them. The repertoire holds approximately 100,000 clones, with 90% to 95% as singletons. This CDR3 has 13 amino acids. Germline CDR1 is MNHEY and CDR2 is SVGAGI. The germline V and J ends were trimmed by 4 bases and 9 bases, with 13 bases remaining between them. These data belong to a study of T cell responses to AZD1222 COVID-19 vaccine. Findings of the study overall: Reportedly, nearly half the spike-specific TCRs target unmutated variant regions.

The specimen was peripheral blood, collected on day 0 of AZD1222 vaccination. V and J are TRBV6-5 and TRBJ2-1; no clear D. The origin of this receptor is an adult in good health. This CDR3 is CASSSIVISEQFF. CDR3 nucleotides: TGTGCCAGCAGTTCTATAGTCATTAGTGAGCAGTTCTTC.